Listed here are 21 T cell receptor beta chains from one sample, sequenced in a study of CD8+ T cells in alopecia areata. Extraction of RNA preceded its reverse transcription into cDNA, which served as the sequencing template. Repertoires were generated with immunoSEQ multiplex PCR, while TCRdb's copy carries only in-frame clones and drops some. Among 90,000 to 150,000 clones listed, around 56% were seen once. Treatment described: oral pan-JAK inhibitor, 5-10 mg twice daily. Sequencing used CD4+ T cells sorted from blood, obtained at week 4, from a patient treated with tofacitinib. The source of these receptors is a human donor with alopecia areata.

This clone was observed a few times. The chain joins TRBV6-1 to TRBJ1-2, with D perhaps matching TRBD1 (5 bases). The CDR3 extends over 15 amino acids. V lost 7 bases and J 3 bases, leaving 18 bases between the germline ends. Germline loops: CDR1 MNHNS, CDR2 SASEGT. CDR3 protein: CASTDRGEVYYGYTF. CDR3 in DNA: TGTGCCAGCACCGACAGAGGGGAAGTGTACTATGGCTACACCTTC.

This clone was detected only a few times. Here the CDR3 reads CASSPGTLLSYEQYF. CDR3 in DNA: TGTGCCAGTAGCCCAGGGACCCTACTCTCCTACGAGCAGTACTTC. This chain links TRBV19 with TRBJ2-7; D tentatively reads TRBD1 or TRBD2 (5 bases each). The CDR3 is 15 residues long. CDR1 and CDR2 from the germline V gene are LNHDA and SQIVND (reference sequence). Trimming removed 6 bases from V and 0 bases from J, with 15 bases in between.

V gene TRBV5-1 combines with J gene TRBJ2-7; D is perhaps TRBD1 or TRBD2 (5 bases each). Germline loops: CDR1 SGHRS, CDR2 YFSETQ. The CDR3 sequence is 15 residues long. The V end lost 0 bases, the J end lost 2 bases, and 12 bases lay between the germline ends. The CDR3 bases are TGCGCCAGCAGCTTGGATCCAGGGAGAGCCTACGAGCAGTACTTC. It yields the protein CASSLDPGRAYEQYF.

This clone was recorded once. The chain recombines TRBV30 with TRBJ1-2, with unresolved D. The CDR3 consists of 14 residues. In germline, CDR1 is GTSNPN, CDR2 SVGIG (reference sequence). The ends were cut back, 3 bases at V and 5 bases at J, with 16 bases in the middle. The CDR3 DNA sequence: TGTGCCTGGAGGGGCGCAGGCAAAAGTTATGGCTACACCTTC. Translated, it gives CAWRGAGKSYGYTF.

V and J are TRBV29-1 and TRBJ2-1; 9 bases agree with TRBD1. The J segment lost 5 bases and the V segment lost 4 bases, leaving 9 bases of the junction unmatched. This CDR3 has 15 residues. Per germline, CDR1 SQVTM and CDR2 ANQGSEA. CDR3 nucleotide sequence: TGCAGCGTTGGCCCCAGGACAGGGGTAGACAATGAGCAGTTCTTC. It yields the protein CSVGPRTGVDNEQFF.

With respect to this clone: One junction end does not reproduce the germline sequence, and a read error may be involved. The chain links TRBV29-1 to TRBJ1-5; D is undetermined. Germline assignment: CDR1 SQVTM and CDR2 ANQGSEA. The CDR3 sequence is 9 residues long. This CDR3 is CSDEGPKHF. CDR3 sequence (DNA): TGCAGCGATGAAGGACCAAAGCATTTT.

Here the CDR3 DNA reads TGCGCCAGCAGCTTAGGGACCGAGCGGGAGACCCAGTACTTC. It codes for CASSLGTERETQYF. The chain has TRBV5-1 and TRBJ2-7; either TRBD1 or TRBD2 may fit D (5 bases each). The end of the DNA aligns better with TRBJ2-5, so the J call may be wrong. Germline CDR1 SGHRS, CDR2 YFSETQ. CDR3 length equals 14 residues.

This clone has a single count. The chain couples TRBV30 to TRBJ2-1, with D possibly matching TRBD2 (6 bases). This CDR3 contains 16 residues. V was clipped by 3 bases and J by 5 bases, with 20 bases between them. CDR1 GTSNPN and CDR2 SVGIG come from the germline V gene (reference sequence). The CDR3 nucleotides are TGTGCCTGGAGCCCACCGGGGTTGACTAGGCACAATGAGCAGTTCTTC. Its protein is CAWSPPGLTRHNEQFF.

This clone came up a few times. The chain recombines TRBV30 with TRBJ2-2; the D gene could be TRBD1 or TRBD2 (5 bases each). CDR1 is GTSNPN, CDR2 SVGIG, per germline (reference sequence). Trimming left V 2 bases short and J 6 bases short, with 10 bases between. The CDR3 totals 13 residues. In DNA, the CDR3 is TGTGCCTGGAGTTTGGGGGTGGCCGGGGAGCTGTTTTTT. This sequence encodes CAWSLGVAGELFF.

The chain recombines TRBV29-1 with TRBJ2-3; D is undetermined. CDR1 is SQVTM and CDR2 is ANQGSEA in the germline V gene. The ends were cut back, 4 bases at V and 5 bases at J, with 16 bases in the middle. The CDR3 is 14 amino acids. The CDR3 DNA is TGCAGCGTTGCTGACACCCAACGGCAAGATACGCAGTATTTT. Its protein is CSVADTQRQDTQYF.

The V call is TRBV15, the J call TRBJ2-3, with D possibly being TRBD2 (6 bases). This CDR3 has 17 amino acids. Germline CDR1 and CDR2: LNHNV and YYDKDF (reference sequence). V lost 1 base, J lost 1 base, and 15 bases lay in between. CDR3 amino acids: CATSRAGAGTGTDTQYF. As DNA, the CDR3 is TGTGCCACCAGCAGAGCCGGGGCGGGAACGGGCACAGATACGCAGTATTTT.

This clone has a handful of counts. The chain carries TRBV27 and TRBJ1-3, with D hard to call. CDR1 MNHEY and CDR2 SMNVEV come from the germline V gene (reference sequence). Trimming took 2 bases from V and 8 from J, leaving 10 bases between them. The CDR3 length is 13 residues. This CDR3 is CASSLTTGHTIYF. CDR3 in DNA: TGTGCCAGCAGTTTAACAACTGGGCACACCATATATTTT.

The chain uses TRBV18 and TRBJ2-5, with D uncertain. TRBJ2-7 explains the end of the DNA better; the J call may be wrong. CDR1 is KGHSH and CDR2 is LQKENI in the germline V gene. The CDR3 has 11 residues. CDR3 protein: CASSRSYEQYF. CDR3 in DNA: TGTGCCAGCTCCCGGAGTTACGAGCAGTACTTC.

The chain employs TRBV4-1 and TRBJ2-3; D call uncertain. This CDR3 is 11 amino acids long. Trimming cost V 6 bases and J 4 bases, with 5 bases left between them. Looked up from germline, CDR1 is MGHRA and CDR2 is YSYEKL. In DNA, the CDR3 is TGCGCCAGCAGTCCCTCAGATACGCAGTATTTT. Translated, it gives CASSPSDTQYF.

This chain joins TRBV4-1 and TRBJ1-2; 9 bases agree with TRBD1. The ends lost 3 bases at V and 7 bases at J; junction bases unmatched: 9. Looked up from germline, CDR1 is MGHRA and CDR2 is YSYEKL. The CDR3 is 15 amino acids. CDR3 in DNA: TGCGCCAGCAGCCAGGCGGACAGGGGAAGTGTTGGCTACACCTTC. Its protein is CASSQADRGSVGYTF.

V usage is TRBV27 and J usage is TRBJ1-1; tentatively, D is TRBD1 (6 bases). The V end was cut by 5 bases, the J end by 2 bases, with 15 bases between. This CDR3 spans 15 amino acids. Germline-derived CDR1 and CDR2 are MNHEY and SMNVEV (reference sequence). The DNA of the CDR3 is TGTGCCAGCAGTCAGCGGGACAAATTAAACACTGAAGCTTTCTTT. This translates into CASSQRDKLNTEAFF.

J is TRBJ1-2 and V is TRBV30, with D unclear. The CDR3 is made up of 10 amino acids. The germline gives CDR1 GTSNPN, CDR2 SVGIG (reference sequence). DNA for the CDR3: TGTGCTAACGGAGACTATGGCTACACCTTC. Translated, it gives CANGDYGYTF.

The sample holds many counts of this clone. The V gene is TRBV6-1, the J gene TRBJ2-1; 11 bases match TRBD2. Germline-derived CDR1 and CDR2 are MNHNS and SASEGT. V lost 7 bases, J lost 10 bases, and 12 bases stayed unmatched. The CDR3 length is 15 residues. In DNA form, the CDR3 reads TGTGCCAGCAATCCAACCGGGCTAGCGGGAGGAGAGCAGTTCTTC. Amino acids: CASNPTGLAGGEQFF.

This clone was detected only once. The chain links TRBV30 to TRBJ1-3; D is perhaps TRBD1 (6 bases). CDR1 is GTSNPN, CDR2 SVGIG, per germline (reference sequence). The CDR3 length is 15 residues. Deletions cut 4 bases from V and 5 bases from J, with 18 bases between. The CDR3 DNA follows: TGTGCCTGGATCTTTTCGACAGGACCTAGAAACACCATATATTTT. The encoded protein is CAWIFSTGPRNTIYF.

The chain combines TRBV10-3 with TRBJ1-1, with D possibly matching TRBD1 (5 bases). Germline CDR1 reads ENHRY; CDR2 reads SYGVKD. V was trimmed by 1 base and J by 0 bases, leaving 18 bases between them. This CDR3 is built from 18 residues. The CDR3 DNA reads TGTGCCATCAGTGAGTTAATCAAGGGTGGGACTGTGAACACTGAAGCTTTCTTT. Its protein product is CAISELIKGGTVNTEAFF.

The chain has TRBV4-2 and TRBJ1-2; no reliable D call. Germline-derived CDR1 and CDR2 are LGHNA and YNFKEQ. Trimming pared 0 bases from V and 8 bases from J, leaving 13 bases between. The CDR3 is 14 residues long. As DNA, the CDR3 is TGTGCCAGCAGCCAAGATCACGGTGGAGAGGGCTACACCTTC. This codes for CASSQDHGGEGYTF.